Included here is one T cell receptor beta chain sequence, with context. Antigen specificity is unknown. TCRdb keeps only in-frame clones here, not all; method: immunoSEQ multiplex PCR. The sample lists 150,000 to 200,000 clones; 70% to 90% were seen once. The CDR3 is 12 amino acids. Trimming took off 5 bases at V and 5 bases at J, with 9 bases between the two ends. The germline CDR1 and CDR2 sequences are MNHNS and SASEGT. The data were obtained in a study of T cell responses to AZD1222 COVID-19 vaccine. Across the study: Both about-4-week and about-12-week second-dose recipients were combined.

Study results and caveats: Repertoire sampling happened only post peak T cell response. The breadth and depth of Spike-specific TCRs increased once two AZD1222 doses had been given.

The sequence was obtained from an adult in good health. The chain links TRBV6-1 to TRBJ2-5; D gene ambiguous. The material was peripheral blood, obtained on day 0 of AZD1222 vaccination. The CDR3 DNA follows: TGTGCCAGCAGTTATAGCCCCGAGACCCAGTACTTC. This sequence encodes CASSYSPETQYF.